This T cell receptor beta chain was identified in a study of response to subunit inactivated influenza vaccine. Overall study findings and caveats: Seasonal influenza vaccination, on each occasion, was suggested by the authors to recruit few new T cells.

MiXCR, applied by TCRdb to the RT-PCR reads, yields one record per CDR3 protein. The sample holds 550,000 to 650,000 distinct CDR3 sequences, around 11% seen once. This clonotype has just a few counts. What it recognizes is unknown. Germline trimming cut 8 bases from V and 1 base from J; bases unmatched to any gene: 7. In germline, CDR1 is KGHDR, CDR2 SFDVKD. The CDR3 loop spans 16 amino acids. This chain links TRBV24-1 with TRBJ2-3; 11 nucleotides agree with TRBD2. This material consisted of PBMCs from blood, taken on the day of vaccination. This TCR came from a man aged 50 to 59 who received an inactivated influenza vaccine. Written as DNA, the CDR3 is TGTGCCACCACCCTGGGACTAGCGGACTGCACAGATACGCAGTATTTT. It translates to CATTLGLADCTDTQYF.